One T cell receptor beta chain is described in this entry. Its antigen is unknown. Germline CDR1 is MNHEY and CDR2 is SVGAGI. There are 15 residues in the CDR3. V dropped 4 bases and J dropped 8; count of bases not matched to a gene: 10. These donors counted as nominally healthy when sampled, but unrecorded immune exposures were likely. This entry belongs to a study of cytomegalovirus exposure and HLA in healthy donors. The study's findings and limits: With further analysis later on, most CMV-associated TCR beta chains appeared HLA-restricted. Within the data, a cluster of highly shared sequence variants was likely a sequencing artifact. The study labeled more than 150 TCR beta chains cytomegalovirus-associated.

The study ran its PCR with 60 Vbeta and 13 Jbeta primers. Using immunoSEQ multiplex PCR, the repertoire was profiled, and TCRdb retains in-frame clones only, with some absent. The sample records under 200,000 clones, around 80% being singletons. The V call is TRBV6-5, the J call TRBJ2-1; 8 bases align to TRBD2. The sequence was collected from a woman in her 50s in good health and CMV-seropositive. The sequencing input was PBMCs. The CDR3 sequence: CASSSGTRVGDEQFF. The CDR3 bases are TGTGCCAGCAGTTCCGGGACTAGGGTCGGCGATGAGCAGTTCTTC.